A selection of T cell receptor beta chains follows, all from one sample in a study of CD8+ T cells in alopecia areata. Clones were read by immunoSEQ multiplex PCR, and TCRdb kept only the in-frame ones, dropping some. The sample includes 200,000 or so clones, roughly two fifths of them seen just once. The material sequenced was CD4+ T cells sorted from blood, taken at roughly week 30, from a patient treated with tofacitinib. The receptors come from a human donor with alopecia areata. Both conserved end residues are part of each CDR3. Fields, in order: V gene, clone size, D gene, J gene, CDR3 DNA, CDR3 protein. A D gene is named only where the DNA matches it firmly. The listing skips clone size in some rows; elsewhere it reads once, few, many or a size class.

TRBV2,many,TRBD1,TRBJ1-4,TGTGCCAGCAGTCCCCCTGGACAGGGAATCGGGAAACTGTTTTTT,CASSPPGQGIGKLFF
TRBV29-1,few,.,TRBJ1-4,TGCAGCGTTGTCCCAAGGAGCACTAATGAAAAACTGTTTTTT,CSVVPRSTNEKLFF
TRBV4-1,few,.,TRBJ1-2,TGCGCCAGCAGCCAAGAGGGCGTAGGTCTTAGCGGCTACACCTTC,CASSQEGVGLSGYTF
TRBV5-6,.,TRBD1,TRBJ2-3,TGTGCCAGCGGGAGACAGGGTGACACAGATACGCAGTATTTT,CASGRQGDTDTQYF
TRBV18,.,.,TRBJ2-5,TGTGCCAGCAACAGGGGAGGGGAGACCCAGTACTTC,CASNRGGETQYF
TRBV27,few,.,TRBJ1-4,TGTGCCAGCAGTTCAAGGATCCCTAATGAAAAACTGTTTTTT,CASSSRIPNEKLFF
TRBV6-6,few,.,TRBJ2-7,TGTGCCAGCAGTTACAAGGAGAACGAGCAGTACTTC,CASSYKENEQYF
TRBV6-6,.,.,TRBJ2-5,TGTGCCAGCCGCGGGGCAAGAGCGACCCAGTACTTC,CASRGARATQYF
TRBV10-3,.,.,TRBJ2-7,TGTGCCATCAGCGCTAGCGATTCCTCCTACGAGCAGTACTTC,CAISASDSSYEQYF
TRBV2,.,.,TRBJ1-1,TGTGCCAGCAGTGAACTCTTTGGTCTTATCGCTTTCTTT,CASSELFGLIAFF
TRBV30,.,TRBD1,TRBJ2-5,TGTGCCTGGAGTAGGGACAGGGAAGAGACCCAGTACTTC,CAWSRDREETQYF
TRBV5-1,.,TRBD1,TRBJ1-6,TGCGCCAGTACACCGGGACAGGGGAATTCACCCCTCCACTTT,CASTPGQGNSPLHF
TRBV15,.,TRBD2,TRBJ2-2,TGTGCCACCAGCAGGAGCGGGAGGGACGGCACCGGGGAGCTGTTTTTT,CATSRSGRDGTGELFF
TRBV5-4,.,TRBD1,TRBJ2-2,TGTGCCAGCAGCGATCCGGGACAGGGGGCAACCGGGGAGCTGTTTTTT,CASSDPGQGATGELFF
TRBV27,.,TRBD1,TRBJ1-6,TGTGCCAGCAGCAGGACAGGGAATTCACCCCTCCACTTT,CASSRTGNSPLHF
TRBV9,.,TRBD2,TRBJ2-1,TGTGCCAGCAGCACGACTAGCGGAAGCTCCTACAATGAGCAGTTCTTC,CASSTTSGSSYNEQFF
TRBV7-9,.,TRBD2,TRBJ2-7,TGTGCCAGCAGCAAAGGACTAGCGGACCCCTCCTACGAGCAGTACTTC,CASSKGLADPSYEQYF
TRBV18,few,.,TRBJ2-1,TGTGCCAGCTCACCTGATACGGCTAGTGAGCAGTTCTTC,CASSPDTASEQFF
TRBV6-5,.,.,TRBJ1-6,TGTGCCAGCAGTTACACCATAAATTCACCCCTCCACTTT,CASSYTINSPLHF
TRBV7-3,.,.,TRBJ2-7,TGTGCCAGCAGCTCGCAGGGGCGCGAGCAGTACTTC,CASSSQGREQYF
TRBV5-1,.,.,TRBJ1-2,TGCGCCAGCAGCTTGACCGTCAACTATGGCTACACCTTC,CASSLTVNYGYTF
TRBV27,.,.,TRBJ2-1,TGTGCCAGCAGGGCTAGAGACAAAAGCAATGAGCAGTTCTTC,CASRARDKSNEQFF
TRBV2,.,TRBD1,TRBJ2-7,TGTGCCAGCAGTTCGGGACAGGGGGCATACGAGCAGTACTTC,CASSSGQGAYEQYF
TRBV29-1,many,TRBD1,TRBJ2-2,TGCAGCGCCACGGACAGGGCCCGGACCGGGGAGCTGTTTTTT,CSATDRARTGELFF
TRBV5-1,.,.,TRBJ2-7,TGCGCCAGCAGCTTGGTTGGGCAGGGAAACGAGCAGTACTTC,CASSLVGQGNEQYF
TRBV5-5,many,TRBD1,TRBJ2-5,TGTGCCAGCAGCTTGGCCGGGACAGACCCAGAGACCCAGTACTTC,CASSLAGTDPETQYF
TRBV4-1,.,.,TRBJ1-3,TGCGCCAGCAGCCAAGTTCTGGGACAATCGGGAAACACCATATATTTT,CASSQVLGQSGNTIYF
TRBV5-1,.,.,TRBJ1-2,TGCGCCAGCAGCCGCGGGGCTCGCGGTGGGCCAAACTATGGCTACACCTTC,CASSRGARGGPNYGYTF
TRBV30,.,.,TRBJ2-7,TGTGCCTGGACGGAGGTAGCCCCCTACGAGCAGTACTTC,CAWTEVAPYEQYF
TRBV15,few,.,TRBJ2-1,TGTGCCACCAGCAGAAAATTAGGAGGGGTGAAGAATGAGCAGTTCTTC,CATSRKLGGVKNEQFF
TRBV7-2,few,TRBD1,TRBJ1-5,TGTGCCAGCAGTCCGGACAGGGGATATTCGAGCAATCAGCCCCAGCATTTT,CASSPDRGYSSNQPQHF
TRBV19,few,.,TRBJ2-1,TGTGCCAGTAGTATGGTGAGCAATGAGCAGTTCTTC,CASSMVSNEQFF
TRBV30,.,TRBD1,TRBJ2-1,TGTACCTGGGGACAGGGGGCGTCTAGCTCCTACAATGAGCAGTTCTTC,CTWGQGASSSYNEQFF
TRBV9,.,TRBD1,TRBJ1-1,TGTGCCAGCAGCGTAAGGGGGCAAACTGAAGCTTTCTTT,CASSVRGQTEAFF
TRBV7-9,few,.,TRBJ1-2,TGTGCCAGCAGCTTAGAAGGCAGGGGTGAGGGCTACACCTTC,CASSLEGRGEGYTF
TRBV7-3,.,TRBD2,TRBJ2-2,TGTGCCAGCAGCCCGAGCGGGAGGGCGAACACCGGGGAGCTGTTTTTT,CASSPSGRANTGELFF